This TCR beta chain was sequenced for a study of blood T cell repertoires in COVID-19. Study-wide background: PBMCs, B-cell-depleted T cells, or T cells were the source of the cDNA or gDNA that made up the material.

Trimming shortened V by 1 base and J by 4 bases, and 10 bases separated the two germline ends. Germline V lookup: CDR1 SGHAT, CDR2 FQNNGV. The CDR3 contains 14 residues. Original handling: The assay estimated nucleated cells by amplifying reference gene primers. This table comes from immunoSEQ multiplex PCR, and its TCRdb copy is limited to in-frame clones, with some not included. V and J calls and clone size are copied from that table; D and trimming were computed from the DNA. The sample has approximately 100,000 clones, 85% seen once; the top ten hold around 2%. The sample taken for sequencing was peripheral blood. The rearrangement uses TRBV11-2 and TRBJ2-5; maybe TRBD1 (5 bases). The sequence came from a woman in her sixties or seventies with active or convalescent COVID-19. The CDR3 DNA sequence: TGTGCCAGCAGCTTAGTCAGGGCTCGAGAGACCCAGTACTTC. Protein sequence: CASSLVRARETQYF.